These 13 T cell receptor beta chains share one sample of origin, sequenced in a study of cytomegalovirus exposure and HLA in healthy donors. This PCR relied on a set of 60 Vbeta primers and 13 Jbeta primers. TCRdb's table, derived via immunoSEQ multiplex PCR, lists solely in-frame clones and lacks some. The sample lists some 170,000 clones, 80% occurring once. Sequencing was done on a sample of PBMCs. All receptors come from a man between 18 and 35 years old in good health and CMV-seropositive.

In the case of this clone: This CDR3 fails to terminate in the conserved phenylalanine or tryptophan, so it likely reflects a read error. This chain connects TRBV4-1 to TRBJ1-6; D possibly corresponds to TRBD1 (6 bases). Germline V gives CDR1 MGHRA, CDR2 YSYEKL. The CDR3 has 14 residues. V was pared by 1 base and J by 8 bases, with 9 bases between. CDR3 coding DNA: TGCGCCAGCAGCCAAGCCGGGACATATTCACCCCTCCACCTT. Its translation: CASSQAGTYSPLHL.

The chain combines TRBV4-1 with TRBJ2-2; maybe TRBD2 (5 bases). The CDR3 has 15 residues. The V end was cut by 8 bases, the J end by 1 base, with 14 bases between. Germline assignment: CDR1 MGHRA and CDR2 YSYEKL. DNA for the CDR3: TGCGCCAGCGCTCCCGGGGTGGGGAACACCGGGGAGCTGTTTTTT. This codes for CASAPGVGNTGELFF.

J is TRBJ2-7 and V is TRBV27; the match to TRBD2 covers 11 bases. This CDR3 is built from 15 residues. CDR1 MNHEY and CDR2 SMNVEV come from the germline V gene (reference sequence). V lost 8 bases and J lost 0; bases outside the gene matches: 6. CDR3 loop: CASRPGLAGSYEQYF. CDR3 nucleotide sequence: TGTGCCAGCCGACCCGGACTAGCGGGCTCCTACGAGCAGTACTTC.

The chain employs TRBV19 and TRBJ1-5; 9 bases agree with TRBD1. This CDR3 contains 16 residues. The germline CDR1 and CDR2 sequences are LNHDA and SQIVND (reference sequence). The J segment lost 5 bases and the V segment lost 3 bases, leaving 8 bases of the junction unmatched. CDR3 loop: CASSIAGTGHHQPQHF. For the CDR3, the DNA is TGTGCCAGTAGTATTGCTGGGACAGGGCACCATCAGCCCCAGCATTTT.

This clone was detected only once. The J gene is TRBJ2-5, the V gene TRBV2; tentative D call: TRBD2 (7 bases). The CDR3 is made up of 17 amino acids. V dropped 0 bases and J dropped 5 bases, with 19 bases sitting between them. CDR1 is SNHLY, CDR2 FYNNEI, per germline. The CDR3 reads CASSEAYSGGALETQYF. CDR3 DNA sequence: TGTGCCAGCAGTGAAGCTTACAGTGGGGGGGCCCTGGAGACCCAGTACTTC.

J is TRBJ2-7 and V is TRBV13; 8 positions agree with TRBD2. This CDR3 contains 15 residues. The junction had 7 bases not matched to a gene; V was cut back by 2 bases and J by 4 bases. The germline gives CDR1 PRHDT, CDR2 FYEKMQ (reference sequence). The CDR3 DNA reads as TGTGCCAGCAGCTTAAAAGGGACTAGAGGGTACGAGCAGTACTTC. Translation gives CASSLKGTRGYEQYF.

The chain is built from TRBV18 and TRBJ1-1; tentatively, D is TRBD1 (6 bases). Per germline, CDR1 KGHSH and CDR2 LQKENI. The CDR3 consists of 14 residues. Trimming pared 4 bases from V and 0 bases from J, leaving 9 bases between. For the CDR3, the DNA is TGTGCCAGCTCACTTACAGGGCTGAACACTGAAGCTTTCTTT. The encoded protein is CASSLTGLNTEAFF.

The V and J genes are TRBV6-5 and TRBJ2-7; D gene unclear. The V and J ends lost 0 bases and 2 bases respectively, with 14 bases between them. CDR1 MNHEY and CDR2 SVGAGI come from the germline V gene. The CDR3 length is 16 residues. CDR3 DNA: TGTGCCAGCAGTTACTCGAGCACAGAACTGGCCTACGAGCAGTACTTC. Protein sequence: CASSYSSTELAYEQYF.

This sequence joins TRBV4-2 and TRBJ1-1; no clear D gene. CDR1 is LGHNA, CDR2 YNFKEQ, per germline. Trimming took 7 bases from V and 5 from J, leaving 26 bases between them. The CDR3 is 17 residues long. The CDR3 protein is CASTTLGLTPAATEAFF. DNA for the CDR3: TGTGCCAGCACGACCCTTGGTCTTACGCCCGCAGCGACTGAAGCTTTCTTT.

This clone was recorded a few times. V gene TRBV27 combines with J gene TRBJ2-7; a possible D gene is TRBD1 (7 bases). V was cut by 4 bases and J by 2 bases, with 18 bases left in between. The germline CDR1 and CDR2 sequences are MNHEY and SMNVEV (reference sequence). This CDR3 is built from 16 residues. The CDR3 region has the DNA TGTGCCAGCAGTTCCGTCTCAGGGGGGCAGCCCTACGAGCAGTACTTC. Translation gives CASSSVSGGQPYEQYF.

The gene calls are TRBV4-1 and TRBJ1-5, with 7 bases aligning to TRBD1. CDR1 MGHRA and CDR2 YSYEKL come from the germline V gene. V dropped 8 bases and J dropped 4; count of bases not matched to a gene: 14. This CDR3 region has 16 residues. CDR3 in DNA: TGCGCCAGCGCTTTCTCTTCCGGGACAGATAATCAGCCCCAGCATTTT. As protein: CASAFSSGTDNQPQHF.

V and J are TRBV5-1 and TRBJ2-1; TRBD2 aligns across 8 bases. J was trimmed by 8 bases and V by 0 bases; bases with no gene match: 10. The CDR3 consists of 16 residues. Germline lookup yields CDR1 SGHRS and CDR2 YFSETQ. CDR3 residues: CASSLVAGGIVYEQFF. The CDR3 nucleotides are TGCGCCAGCAGCTTGGTTGCGGGAGGAATAGTATATGAGCAGTTCTTC.

The V gene is TRBV5-6, the J gene TRBJ2-1; 12 nucleotides line up with TRBD1. Germline assignment: CDR1 SGHDT and CDR2 YYEEEE. V shed 3 bases, J shed 12 bases, and the junction held 10 bases outside the gene matches. The CDR3 runs to 15 residues. The DNA for the CDR3 is TGTGCCAGCAGCTCGGGGGACAGGGGGCGTTATGGGCAGTTCTTC. Protein: CASSSGDRGRYGQFF.